The 18 T cell receptor beta chains below come from one sample, sequenced in a study of graft-versus-host responses after intestinal transplantation. Their target antigens are unknown. This table comes from immunoSEQ multiplex PCR, and its TCRdb copy is limited to in-frame clones, with some not included. The table records roughly 120,000 clones, just over 90% of them present only once. The material was unstimulated CD8+ T cells sorted from spleen or lymph node cells, obtained before intestinal transplant. These receptors all come from a human donor who received an intestinal transplant.

The rearrangement joins TRBV27 to TRBJ2-7, with 8 bases lining up with TRBD2. The CDR3 has 13 amino acids. V dropped 7 bases and J dropped 2; count of bases not matched to a gene: 4. Germline V lookup: CDR1 MNHEY, CDR2 SMNVEV (reference sequence). The CDR3 region is CASTRGGAYEQYF. The CDR3 region has the DNA TGTGCCAGCACCCGGGGGGGAGCCTACGAGCAGTACTTC.

V usage is TRBV7-6 and J usage is TRBJ2-7; D gene unclear. CDR3 size: 15 residues. V was clipped by 2 bases and J by 1 base, with 12 bases between them. Germline CDR1 reads SGHVS; CDR2 reads FNYEAQ. CDR3 amino acids: CASSLLPGPSYEQYF. CDR3 DNA: TGTGCCAGCAGCTTATTGCCCGGGCCTTCCTACGAGCAGTACTTC.

This clone was seen once. The rearrangement links TRBV6-5 to TRBJ2-5; TRBD2 matches at 7 bases. The CDR3 is 14 amino acids. Trimming removed 5 bases from V and 5 bases from J; junction bases left unmatched: 8. The germline V gene has CDR1 MNHEY and CDR2 SVGAGI. Here the CDR3 DNA reads TGTGCCAGCAGTCCCGGCGGGGGTGGGGAGACCCAGTACTTC. Encoded protein: CASSPGGGGETQYF.

A word on this clone: Other DNA sequences in the sample encode the same CDR3. The chain carries TRBV6-6 and TRBJ1-1, with no clear D. Deletions cut 0 bases from V and 5 bases from J, with 7 bases between. The CDR3 totals 13 residues. Germline CDR1 MNHNY, CDR2 SVGAGI (reference sequence). CDR3 protein: CASSYSQNTEAFF. For the CDR3, the DNA is TGTGCCAGCAGTTACTCGCAGAATACTGAAGCTTTCTTT.

The CDR3 region is CASSKGRGKETQYF. The CDR3 nucleotides are TGTGCCAGCAGTAAAGGCCGGGGAAAAGAGACCCAGTACTTC. The chain has TRBV2 and TRBJ2-5; D possibly corresponds to TRBD2 (5 bases). The CDR3 consists of 14 residues. V lost 5 bases and J lost 3, with 13 bases in between. From germline, CDR1 is SNHLY and CDR2 FYNNEI.

The J gene is TRBJ2-3, the V gene TRBV6-5, with D maybe TRBD2 (6 bases). V was shortened by 2 bases and J by 4 bases, with 13 bases between the two germline ends. CDR1 is MNHEY and CDR2 is SVGAGI in the germline V gene. The CDR3 covers 15 residues. This CDR3 reads CASSYQAGPADTQYF. The CDR3 nucleotides are TGTGCCAGCAGTTACCAGGCGGGACCCGCAGATACGCAGTATTTT.

The chain uses TRBV27 and TRBJ2-7; 11 bases are shared with TRBD2. The germline V gene encodes CDR1 MNHEY and CDR2 SMNVEV (reference sequence). The CDR3 runs to 15 residues. V shed 3 bases, J shed 1 base, and the junction held 2 bases outside the gene matches. The DNA for the CDR3 is TGTGCCAGCAGTTTTAGCGGGGGGGGTTCCTACGAGCAGTACTTC. This encodes CASSFSGGGSYEQYF.

J is TRBJ2-1 and V is TRBV2; weak D call: TRBD2 (6 bases). Germline lookup yields CDR1 SNHLY and CDR2 FYNNEI. The CDR3 has 13 residues. V shed 10 bases and J shed 8 bases, with 18 bases lying between them. The CDR3 protein is CATRPSVKYEQFF. The DNA of the CDR3 is TGTGCCACCAGACCTAGCGTTAAGTATGAGCAGTTCTTC.

DNA for the CDR3: TGTGCCAGTAGCCCCGGACAGGGAGGTTTTTATGGCTACACCTTC. Translation gives CASSPGQGGFYGYTF. V and J are TRBV19 and TRBJ1-2, with 8 bases lining up with TRBD1. V lost 6 bases to trimming and J lost 5 bases; unmatched junction nucleotides: 11. The CDR3 consists of 15 residues. CDR1 and CDR2 (germline): LNHDA, SQIVND (reference sequence).

V and J are TRBV6-1 and TRBJ1-5; no definite D call. Trimming left V 9 bases short and J 3 bases short, with 12 bases between. CDR1 is MNHNS and CDR2 is SASEGT in the germline V gene. The length of the CDR3 is 13 residues. The CDR3, as DNA: TGTGCCAGTCGTCTGGAATTCAATCAGCCCCAGCATTTT. As protein: CASRLEFNQPQHF.

This chain connects TRBV27 to TRBJ2-1; TRBD2 matches at 9 bases. The CDR3 runs to 15 residues. In germline, CDR1 is MNHEY, CDR2 SMNVEV (reference sequence). Trimming cost V 0 bases and J 4 bases; bases outside gene matches: 1. The CDR3 loop is CASSLSSGGYNEQFF. In DNA form, the CDR3 reads TGTGCCAGCAGTTTATCCAGCGGGGGGTACAATGAGCAGTTCTTC.

The chain has TRBV30 and TRBJ1-1; weak D call: TRBD1 (5 bases). This CDR3 is built from 14 residues. V lost 2 bases and J 1 base, leaving 11 bases between the germline ends. The germline gives CDR1 GTSNPN, CDR2 SVGIG (reference sequence). The CDR3 loop reads CAWSPLRGNTEAFF. The CDR3 nucleotides read TGTGCCTGGAGTCCACTTAGGGGGAACACTGAAGCTTTCTTT.

The chain joins TRBV4-1 to TRBJ2-3; no definite D call. V was clipped by 2 bases and J by 7 bases, with 7 bases between them. The CDR3 covers 12 residues. Germline V gives CDR1 MGHRA, CDR2 YSYEKL. In DNA form, the CDR3 reads TGCGCCAGCAGCCAACAACCTCATACGCAGTATTTT. Translated, it gives CASSQQPHTQYF.

The V call is TRBV19, the J call TRBJ1-2; D gene unclear. Germline CDR1 reads LNHDA; CDR2 reads SQIVND (reference sequence). CDR3 size: 14 residues. Trimming shortened V by 6 bases and J by 5 bases, and 16 bases separated the two germline ends. In DNA form, the CDR3 reads TGTGCCAGTAGCCTTACCGCTTACGGGTATGGCTACACCTTC. Protein sequence: CASSLTAYGYGYTF.

The chain has TRBV1 and TRBJ2-2; the D call of TRBD2 is as the table states it, not checked on the DNA. TRBV1 is a documented pseudogene. The CDR3 extends over 16 amino acids. CDR3 DNA: TGCACCAGCAGCCGAGCGGGAGGGCCAAAAAACGGGGAGCTGTTTTTT. Protein product: CTSSRAGGPKNGELFF.

The gene calls are TRBV5-1 and TRBJ2-2, with TRBD1 identical over 9 bases. V was clipped by 4 bases and J by 6 bases; unmatched bases: 10. Germline CDR1 and CDR2: SGHRS and YFSETQ. The CDR3 loop spans 16 amino acids. The CDR3 reads CASSPSWTGEAGELFF. The DNA of the CDR3 is TGCGCCAGCAGCCCCTCGTGGACAGGGGAGGCCGGGGAGCTGTTTTTT. Variable domain in full (rest from reference TRBV5-1 and TRBJ2-2): KAGVTQTPRYLIKTRGQQVTLSCSPISGHRSVSWYQQTPGQGLQFLFEYFSETQRNKGNFPGRFSGRQFSNSRSEMNVSTLELGDSALYLCASSPSWTGEAGELFFGEGSRLTVL.

The chain uses TRBV27 and TRBJ1-5; D gene uncertain. This CDR3 has 13 residues. Per germline, CDR1 MNHEY and CDR2 SMNVEV (reference sequence). The V and J ends lost 2 bases and 2 bases respectively, with 4 bases between them. The CDR3, as DNA: TGTGCCAGCAGTTTACAGGGCAATCAGCCCCAGCATTTT. This sequence encodes CASSLQGNQPQHF.

This sequence joins TRBV27 and TRBJ2-7, with D uncertain. CDR1 MNHEY and CDR2 SMNVEV come from the germline V gene (reference sequence). This CDR3 comprises 15 residues. Deletions cut 2 bases from V and 3 bases from J, with 14 bases between. The CDR3 reads CASSLQGSPVYEQYF. CDR3 in DNA: TGTGCCAGCAGTTTACAAGGATCACCCGTCTACGAGCAGTACTTC.